This TCR beta chain came from a study of glioma-infiltrating T cells. The sample holds a few counts of this clonotype. Amplification of TCR alpha and beta CDR3 regions from RNA used iRepertoire nested multiplex PCR. TCRdb re-analysed the multiplex PCR reads in MiXCR, keeping a single row per CDR3 protein. The sample carries approximately 140,000 distinct CDR3 sequences, under 30% recorded once. CDR1 and CDR2 (germline): MGHRA, YSYEKL. The CDR3 covers 16 residues. Trimming stripped 3 bases from V and 2 bases from J, with 16 bases between. Sequencing was performed on glioma tissue, nonneoplastic brain tissue, or PBMCs (not recorded which). The origin of this receptor is a human donor with low-grade glioma or glioblastoma, undergoing nonglioma brain surgery, or in good health (not recorded which). J is TRBJ1-2 and V is TRBV4-1, with a weak D call TRBD1 (5 bases). The CDR3 loop is CASSHGVQEINYGYTF. CDR3 in DNA: TGCGCCAGCAGCCATGGCGTACAGGAGATCAACTATGGCTACACCTTC.